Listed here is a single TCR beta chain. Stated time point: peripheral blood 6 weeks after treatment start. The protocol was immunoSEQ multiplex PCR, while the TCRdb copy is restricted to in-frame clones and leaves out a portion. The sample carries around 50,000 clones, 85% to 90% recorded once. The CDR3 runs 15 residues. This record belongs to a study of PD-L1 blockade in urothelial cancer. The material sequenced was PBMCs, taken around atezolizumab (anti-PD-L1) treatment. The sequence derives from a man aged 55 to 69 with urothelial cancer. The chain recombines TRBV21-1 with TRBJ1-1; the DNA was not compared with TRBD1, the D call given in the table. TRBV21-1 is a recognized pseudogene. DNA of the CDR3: TGTGCCAGCAGCAAATTAAACAGGGGAAATACTGAAGCTTTCTTT. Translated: CASSKLNRGNTEAFF.